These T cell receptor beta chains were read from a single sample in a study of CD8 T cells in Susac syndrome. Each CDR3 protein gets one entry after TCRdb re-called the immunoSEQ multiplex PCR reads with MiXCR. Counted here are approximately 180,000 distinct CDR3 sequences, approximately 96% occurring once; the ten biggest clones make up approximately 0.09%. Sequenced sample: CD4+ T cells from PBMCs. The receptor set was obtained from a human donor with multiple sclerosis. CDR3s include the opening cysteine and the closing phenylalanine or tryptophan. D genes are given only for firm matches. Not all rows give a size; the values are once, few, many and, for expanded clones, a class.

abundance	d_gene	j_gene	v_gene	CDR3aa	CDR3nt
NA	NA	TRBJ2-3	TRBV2	CASRVFRDTQYF	TGTGCCAGCAGAGTTTTCAGAGATACGCAGTATTTT
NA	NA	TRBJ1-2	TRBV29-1	CSVVQDPLNNYGYTF	TGCAGCGTTGTCCAGGACCCTCTGAACAACTATGGCTACACCTTC
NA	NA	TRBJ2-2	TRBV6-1	CASSEWTTNTGELFF	TGTGCCAGCAGTGAGTGGACAACGAACACCGGGGAGCTGTTTTTT
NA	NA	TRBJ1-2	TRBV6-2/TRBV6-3	CASSYFAGDYGYTF	TGTGCCAGCAGTTACTTTGCAGGGGACTATGGCTACACCTTC
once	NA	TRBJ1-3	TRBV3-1	CASSQIDRPIGPGNTIYF	TGTGCCAGCAGCCAAATTGACCGACCCATCGGCCCTGGAAACACCATATATTTT
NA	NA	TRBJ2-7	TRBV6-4	CATSTTGSEQYF	TGTGCCACATCAACTACAGGGTCCGAGCAGTACTTC
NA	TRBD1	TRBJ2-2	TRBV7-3	CASSLQGTANTGELFF	TGTGCCAGCAGCTTACAGGGGACAGCGAACACCGGGGAGCTGTTTTTT
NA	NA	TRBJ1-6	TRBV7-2	CASSSRPGPNSPLHF	TGTGCCAGCAGCTCCCGGCCCGGGCCCAATTCACCCCTCCACTTT
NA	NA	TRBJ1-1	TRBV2	CASSVQVDAEAFF	TGTGCCAGCAGTGTCCAGGTGGACGCTGAAGCTTTCTTT
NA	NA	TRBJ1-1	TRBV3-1	CASSPPWGGANTEAFF	TGTGCCAGCAGCCCCCCTTGGGGAGGCGCGAACACTGAAGCTTTCTTT
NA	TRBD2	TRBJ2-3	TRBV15	CATSRGTSANTDTQYF	TGTGCCACCAGCAGGGGGACTAGCGCAAACACAGATACGCAGTATTTT
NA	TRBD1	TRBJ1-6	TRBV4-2	CASSQEIEQGSSPLHF	TGTGCCAGCAGCCAAGAGATTGAACAGGGGAGTTCACCCCTCCACTTT